The subject of this entry is one T cell receptor (beta chain). Per the study methods: Amplification from reference gene primers served as the basis for estimated nucleated cell counts. TCRdb's table, derived via immunoSEQ multiplex PCR, lists solely in-frame clones and lacks some. V and J calls and clone size are given by that table; D and trimming were obtained from the DNA. The sample has almost 70,000 clones; around 77% are singletons. This record comes from a study of blood T cell repertoires in COVID-19. The overall study: Nucleic acid was either cDNA or gDNA, and it came from T cells, B-cell-depleted T cells, or PBMCs.

CDR3 length: 16 amino acids. Germline CDR1 PRHDT, CDR2 FYEKMQ (reference sequence). Trimming left V 2 bases short and J 0 bases short, with 11 bases between. Sequencing was performed on peripheral blood. V usage is TRBV13 and J usage is TRBJ2-1; possible D gene TRBD2, 5 bases. The origin of this receptor is a man aged 60 to 69 with acute or convalescent COVID-19. Here the CDR3 DNA reads TGTGCCAGCAGCTTAACGTCGGGAAGCTCCTACAATGAGCAGTTCTTC. Its protein is CASSLTSGSSYNEQFF.